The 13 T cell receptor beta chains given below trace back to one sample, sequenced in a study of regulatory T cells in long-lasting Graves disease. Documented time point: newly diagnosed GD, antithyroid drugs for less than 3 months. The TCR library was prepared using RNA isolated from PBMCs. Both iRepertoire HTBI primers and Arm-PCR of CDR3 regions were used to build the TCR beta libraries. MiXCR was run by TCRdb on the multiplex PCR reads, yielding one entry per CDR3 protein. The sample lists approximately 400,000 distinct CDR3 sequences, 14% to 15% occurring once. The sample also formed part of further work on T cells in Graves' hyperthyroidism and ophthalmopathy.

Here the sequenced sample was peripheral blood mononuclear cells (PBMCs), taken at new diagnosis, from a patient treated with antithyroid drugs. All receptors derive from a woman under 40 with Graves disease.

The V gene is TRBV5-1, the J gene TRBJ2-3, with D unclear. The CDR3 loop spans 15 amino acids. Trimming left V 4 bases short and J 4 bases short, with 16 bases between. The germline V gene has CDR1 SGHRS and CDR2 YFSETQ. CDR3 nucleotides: TGCGCCAGCAGCCCCAATGCCGCTTTGGCAGATACGCAGTATTTT. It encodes CASSPNAALADTQYF.

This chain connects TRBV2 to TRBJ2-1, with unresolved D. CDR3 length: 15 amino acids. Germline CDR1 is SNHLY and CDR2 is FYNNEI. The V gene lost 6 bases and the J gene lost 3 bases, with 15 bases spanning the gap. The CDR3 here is CASSVAGDLYNEQFF. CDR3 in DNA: TGTGCCAGCAGCGTAGCTGGAGATCTCTACAATGAGCAGTTCTTC. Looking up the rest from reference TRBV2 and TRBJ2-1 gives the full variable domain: EPEVTQTPSHQVTQMGQEVILRCVPISNHLYFYWYRQILGQKVEFLVSFYNNEISEKSEIFDDQFSVERPDGSNFTLKIRSTKLEDSAMYFCASSVAGDLYNEQFFGPGTRLTVL.

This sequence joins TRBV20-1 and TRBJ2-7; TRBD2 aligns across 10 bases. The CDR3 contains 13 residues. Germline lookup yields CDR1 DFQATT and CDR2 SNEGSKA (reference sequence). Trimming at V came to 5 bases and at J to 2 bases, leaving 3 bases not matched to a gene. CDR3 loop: CSAAGTSAYEQYF. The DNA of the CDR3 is TGCAGTGCTGCCGGGACTAGCGCCTACGAGCAGTACTTC.

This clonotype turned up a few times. CDR3 nucleotides: TGCAGTGCTAGGGGACAAGCAACTAATGAAAAACTGTTTTTT. Translated: CSARGQATNEKLFF. The V call is TRBV20-1, the J call TRBJ1-4; possibly TRBD1 for D (6 bases). Germline V gene data show CDR1 as DFQATT and CDR2 as SNEGSKA (reference sequence). This CDR3 contains 14 residues. V was cut by 3 bases and J by 0 bases, with 8 bases left in between.

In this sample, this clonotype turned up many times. The CDR3 loop reads CASSEGGLYTGELFF. The CDR3, as DNA: TGTGCCAGCAGTGAAGGGGGACTTTACACCGGGGAGCTGTTTTTT. The chain joins TRBV2 to TRBJ2-2, with a possible D match to TRBD2 (6 bases). Trimming removed 1 base at V and 3 bases at J, with 9 bases between. Looked up from germline, CDR1 is SNHLY and CDR2 is FYNNEI. The CDR3 runs to 15 residues.

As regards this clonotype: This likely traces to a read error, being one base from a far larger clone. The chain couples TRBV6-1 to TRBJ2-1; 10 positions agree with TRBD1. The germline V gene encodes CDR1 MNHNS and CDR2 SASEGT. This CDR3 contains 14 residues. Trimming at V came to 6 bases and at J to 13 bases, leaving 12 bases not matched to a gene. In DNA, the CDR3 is TGTGCCAGCAGAGAGACAGGGGGCTCGGAGACCCAGTTCTTC. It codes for CASRETGGSETQFF.

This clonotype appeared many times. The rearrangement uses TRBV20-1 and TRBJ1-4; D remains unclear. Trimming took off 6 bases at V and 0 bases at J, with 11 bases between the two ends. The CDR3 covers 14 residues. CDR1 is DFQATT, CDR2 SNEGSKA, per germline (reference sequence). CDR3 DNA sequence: TGCAGTGCACCAACGAGGGCAACTAATGAAAAACTGTTTTTT. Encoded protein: CSAPTRATNEKLFF.

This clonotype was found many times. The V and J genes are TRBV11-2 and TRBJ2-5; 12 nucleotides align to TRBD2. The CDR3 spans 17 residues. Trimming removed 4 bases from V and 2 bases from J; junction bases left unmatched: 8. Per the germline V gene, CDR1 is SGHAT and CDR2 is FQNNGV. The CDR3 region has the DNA TGTGCCAGCAGCTCTCCGACTAGCGGGAGTGCTCAAGAGACCCAGTACTTC. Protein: CASSSPTSGSAQETQYF.

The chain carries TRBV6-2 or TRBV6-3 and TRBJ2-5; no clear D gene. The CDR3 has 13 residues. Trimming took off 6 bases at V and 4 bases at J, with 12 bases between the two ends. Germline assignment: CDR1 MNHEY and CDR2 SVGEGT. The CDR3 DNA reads TGTGCCAGCAGCGGAACAGAGGTAGAGACCCAGTACTTC. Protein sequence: CASSGTEVETQYF.

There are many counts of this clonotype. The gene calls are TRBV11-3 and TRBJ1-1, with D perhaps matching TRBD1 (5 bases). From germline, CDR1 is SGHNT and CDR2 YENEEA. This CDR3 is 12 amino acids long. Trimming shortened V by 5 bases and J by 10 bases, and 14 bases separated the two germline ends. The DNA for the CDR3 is TGTGCCAGCAGCCCAGGGTTGGGGTCAGCTTTCTTT. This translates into CASSPGLGSAFF. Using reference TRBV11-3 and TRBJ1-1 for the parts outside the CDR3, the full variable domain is EAGVVQSPRYKIIEKKQPVAFWCNPISGHNTLYWYLQNLGQGPELLIRYENEEAVDDSQLPKDRFSAERLKGVDSTLKIQPAELGDSAVYLCASSPGLGSAFFGQGTRLTVV.

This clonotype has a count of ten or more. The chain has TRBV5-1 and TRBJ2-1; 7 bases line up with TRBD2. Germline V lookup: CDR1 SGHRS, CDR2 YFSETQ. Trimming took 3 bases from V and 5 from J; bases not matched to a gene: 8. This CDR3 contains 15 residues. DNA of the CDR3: TGCGCCAGCAGCTCGCAAGGCGGGAGAAACAATGAGCAGTTCTTC. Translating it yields CASSSQGGRNNEQFF. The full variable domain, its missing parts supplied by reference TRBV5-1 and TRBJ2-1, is KAGVTQTPRYLIKTRGQQVTLSCSPISGHRSVSWYQQTPGQGLQFLFEYFSETQRNKGNFPGRFSGRQFSNSRSEMNVSTLELGDSALYLCASSSQGGRNNEQFFGPGTRLTVL.

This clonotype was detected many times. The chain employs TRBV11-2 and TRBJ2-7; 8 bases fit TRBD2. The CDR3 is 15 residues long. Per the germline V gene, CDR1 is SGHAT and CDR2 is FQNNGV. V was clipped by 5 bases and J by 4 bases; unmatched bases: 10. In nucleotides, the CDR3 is TGTGCCAGCAGCCCGCTGAGCGGGAGAGGATACGAGCAGTACTTC. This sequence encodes CASSPLSGRGYEQYF.

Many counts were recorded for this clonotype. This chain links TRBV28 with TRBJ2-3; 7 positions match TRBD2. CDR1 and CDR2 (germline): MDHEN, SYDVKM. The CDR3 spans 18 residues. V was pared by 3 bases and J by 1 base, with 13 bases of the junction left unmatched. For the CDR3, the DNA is TGTGCCAGCAGTTTTGGGAGTGGCGGGAGCCTGCGCACAGATACGCAGTATTTT. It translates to CASSFGSGGSLRTDTQYF.